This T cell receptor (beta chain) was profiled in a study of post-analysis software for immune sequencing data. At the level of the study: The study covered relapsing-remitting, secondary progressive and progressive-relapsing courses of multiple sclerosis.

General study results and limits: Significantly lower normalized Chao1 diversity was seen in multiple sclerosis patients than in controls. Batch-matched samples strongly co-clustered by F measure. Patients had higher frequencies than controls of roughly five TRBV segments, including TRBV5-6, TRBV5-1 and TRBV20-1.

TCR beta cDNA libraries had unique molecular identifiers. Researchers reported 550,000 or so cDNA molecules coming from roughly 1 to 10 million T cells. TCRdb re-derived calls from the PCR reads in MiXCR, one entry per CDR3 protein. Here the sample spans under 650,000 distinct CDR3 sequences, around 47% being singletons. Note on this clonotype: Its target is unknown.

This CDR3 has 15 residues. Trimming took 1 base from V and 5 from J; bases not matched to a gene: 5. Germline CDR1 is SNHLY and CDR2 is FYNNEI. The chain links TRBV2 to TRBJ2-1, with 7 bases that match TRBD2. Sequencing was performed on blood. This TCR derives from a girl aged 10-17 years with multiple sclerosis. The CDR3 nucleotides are TGTGCCAGCAGTGAAGGCGGGCTAGCGGACAATGAGCAGTTCTTC. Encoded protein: CASSEGGLADNEQFF.